Shown below are 8 T cell receptor beta chains from a single sample sequenced in a study of CD8+ T cells in alopecia areata. Isolated RNA was reverse transcribed into cDNA used as the sequencing template. Measured with immunoSEQ multiplex PCR; TCRdb has only the in-frame clones, and not every one. The table includes approximately 300,000 clones, more than 45% detected once. The treatment denotes: oral pan-JAK inhibitor, 5-10 mg twice daily. The sample in question was CD4+ T cells sorted from blood, obtained at week 24, from a patient treated with tofacitinib. The receptors come from a human donor with alopecia areata.

The chain employs TRBV18 and TRBJ1-1, with 8 bases that match TRBD1. The germline CDR1 and CDR2 sequences are KGHSH and LQKENI. V lost 3 bases, J lost 6 bases, and 3 bases stayed unmatched. This CDR3 is 13 amino acids long. CDR3 region: CASSPGQGSEAFF. The CDR3 DNA reads TGTGCCAGCTCACCTGGACAGGGTTCTGAAGCTTTCTTT. The whole variable domain, filled in from reference TRBV18 and TRBJ1-1, reads NAGVMQNPRHLVRRRGQEARLRCSPMKGHSHVYWYRQLPEEGLKFMVYLQKENIIDESGMPKERFSAEFPKEGPSILRIQQVVRGDSAAYFCASSPGQGSEAFFGQGTRLTVV.

The chain couples TRBV12-5 to TRBJ1-2; maybe TRBD1 (5 bases). Trimming cost V 6 bases and J 4 bases, with 15 bases left between them. The CDR3 contains 14 residues. Germline CDR1 and CDR2: LGHNT and FRNRAP. CDR3 coding DNA: TGTGCTAGTGGACCCCGGGACCGATTCTATGGCTACACCTTC. Translating gives CASGPRDRFYGYTF.

This clone was seen only a few times. The chain combines TRBV5-6 with TRBJ1-2, with 7 bases aligning to TRBD1. V lost 3 bases to trimming and J lost 4 bases; unmatched junction nucleotides: 3. Germline CDR1 is SGHDT and CDR2 is YYEEEE. The CDR3 has 13 amino acids. CDR3 sequence reads: CASSYRGFYGYTF. The CDR3 DNA sequence: TGTGCCAGCAGCTACAGGGGCTTCTATGGCTACACCTTC.

J is TRBJ2-7 and V is TRBV9, with 10 nucleotides matching TRBD1. This CDR3 is 15 amino acids long. Losses at the gene ends were 2 bases for V and 5 bases for J; bases not matched to a gene: 7. Germline lookup yields CDR1 SGDLS and CDR2 YYNGEE. CDR3 sequence reads: CASSVGGTGDHEQYF. The CDR3 DNA is TGTGCCAGCAGCGTGGGCGGGACAGGGGATCACGAGCAGTACTTC.

V and J are TRBV11-3 and TRBJ2-5; 7 bases line up with TRBD2. J was trimmed by 4 bases and V by 5 bases; bases with no gene match: 7. The CDR3 spans 14 residues. Germline V lookup: CDR1 SGHNT, CDR2 YENEEA. CDR3 loop: CASSIGGRGETQYF. The DNA of the CDR3 is TGTGCCAGCAGCATCGGGGGGAGAGGAGAGACCCAGTACTTC. Filled out from reference TRBV11-3 and TRBJ2-5, the complete variable domain reads EAGVVQSPRYKIIEKKQPVAFWCNPISGHNTLYWYLQNLGQGPELLIRYENEEAVDDSQLPKDRFSAERLKGVDSTLKIQPAELGDSAVYLCASSIGGRGETQYFGPGTRLLVL.

This chain uses TRBV5-1 with TRBJ1-2; 7 bases line up with TRBD1. V shed 0 bases and J 8 bases; nucleotides not matched to a gene: 10. The CDR3 covers 15 residues. Germline V CDR1 and CDR2: SGHRS, YFSETQ. The CDR3 is CASSLGDRAQRGYTF. The CDR3 DNA follows: TGCGCCAGCAGCTTGGGAGACAGGGCCCAACGGGGCTACACCTTC.

The chain is built from TRBV7-9 and TRBJ2-1, with TRBD2 identical over 7 bases. J gave up 6 bases and V 5 bases, and 13 bases lay outside the gene matches. The CDR3 covers 16 residues. Germline CDR1 is SEHNR and CDR2 is FQNEAQ (reference sequence). The CDR3 coding sequence is TGTGCCAGCAGCCGCCGGGGGAGGGGTAGAACCAATGAGCAGTTCTTC. Protein sequence: CASSRRGRGRTNEQFF.

The table lists this clone with a count of one. The gene calls are TRBV7-2 and TRBJ1-1; D remains ambiguous. Trimming shortened V by 1 base and J by 0 bases, and 6 bases separated the two germline ends. Germline values: CDR1 SGHTA, CDR2 FQGNSA. The CDR3 has 14 residues. CDR3 nucleotide sequence: TGTGCCAGCAGCTTAGGACTCATGAACACTGAAGCTTTCTTT. This sequence encodes CASSLGLMNTEAFF.